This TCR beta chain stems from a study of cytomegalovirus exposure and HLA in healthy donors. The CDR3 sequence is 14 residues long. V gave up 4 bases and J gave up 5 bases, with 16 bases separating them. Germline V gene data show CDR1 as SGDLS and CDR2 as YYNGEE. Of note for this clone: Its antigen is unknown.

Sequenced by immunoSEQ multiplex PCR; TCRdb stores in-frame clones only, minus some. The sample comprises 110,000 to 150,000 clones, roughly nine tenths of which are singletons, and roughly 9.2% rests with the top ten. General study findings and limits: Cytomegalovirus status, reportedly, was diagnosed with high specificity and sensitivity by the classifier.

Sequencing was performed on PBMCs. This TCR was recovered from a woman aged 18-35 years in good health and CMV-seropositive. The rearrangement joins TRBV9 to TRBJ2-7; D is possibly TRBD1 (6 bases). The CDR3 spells CASSRDKDGHEQYF. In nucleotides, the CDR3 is TGTGCCAGCAGCCGGGACAAGGATGGGCACGAGCAGTACTTC.